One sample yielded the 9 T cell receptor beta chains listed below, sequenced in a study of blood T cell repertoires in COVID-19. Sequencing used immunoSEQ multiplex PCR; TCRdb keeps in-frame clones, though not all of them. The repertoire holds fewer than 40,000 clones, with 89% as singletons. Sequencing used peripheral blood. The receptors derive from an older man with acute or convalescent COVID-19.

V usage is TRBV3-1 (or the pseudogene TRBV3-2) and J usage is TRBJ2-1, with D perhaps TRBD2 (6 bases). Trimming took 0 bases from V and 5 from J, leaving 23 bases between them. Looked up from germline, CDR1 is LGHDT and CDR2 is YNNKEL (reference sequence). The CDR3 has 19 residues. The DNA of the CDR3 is TGTGCCAGCAGCCAAGACTACCCCCTTGGGTTAGCGGAGAACAATGAGCAGTTCTTC. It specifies CASSQDYPLGLAENNEQFF.

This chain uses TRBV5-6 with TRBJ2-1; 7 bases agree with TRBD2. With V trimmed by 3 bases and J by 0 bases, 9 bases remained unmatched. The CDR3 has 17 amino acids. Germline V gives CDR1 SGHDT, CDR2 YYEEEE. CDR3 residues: CASSSPSGLSSYNEQFF. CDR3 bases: TGTGCCAGCAGCTCTCCTAGCGGCTTGAGCTCCTACAATGAGCAGTTCTTC.

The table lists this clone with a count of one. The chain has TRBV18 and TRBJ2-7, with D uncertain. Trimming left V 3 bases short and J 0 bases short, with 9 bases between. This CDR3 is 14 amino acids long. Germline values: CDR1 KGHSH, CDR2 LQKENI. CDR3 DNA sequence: TGTGCCAGCTCACCTTCAGCGAGCTCCTACGAGCAGTACTTC. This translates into CASSPSASSYEQYF.

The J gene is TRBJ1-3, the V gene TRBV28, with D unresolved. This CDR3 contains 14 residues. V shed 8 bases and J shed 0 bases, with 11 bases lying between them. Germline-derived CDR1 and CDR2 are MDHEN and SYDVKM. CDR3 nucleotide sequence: TGTGCCAGCGGAGCGACGAACTCTGGAAACACCATATATTTT. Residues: CASGATNSGNTIYF. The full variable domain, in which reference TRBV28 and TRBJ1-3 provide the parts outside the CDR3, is DVKVTQSSRYLVKRTGEKVFLECVQDMDHENMFWYRQDPGLGLRLIYFSYDVKMKEKGDIPEGYSVSREKKERFSLILESASTNQTSMYLCASGATNSGNTIYFGEGSWLTVV.

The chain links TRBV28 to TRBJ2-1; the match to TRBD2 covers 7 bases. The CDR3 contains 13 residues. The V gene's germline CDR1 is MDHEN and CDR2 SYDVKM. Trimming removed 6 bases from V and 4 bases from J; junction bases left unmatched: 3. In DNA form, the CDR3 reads TGTGCCAGCAGGGAACTAGCGTACAATGAGCAGTTCTTC. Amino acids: CASRELAYNEQFF.

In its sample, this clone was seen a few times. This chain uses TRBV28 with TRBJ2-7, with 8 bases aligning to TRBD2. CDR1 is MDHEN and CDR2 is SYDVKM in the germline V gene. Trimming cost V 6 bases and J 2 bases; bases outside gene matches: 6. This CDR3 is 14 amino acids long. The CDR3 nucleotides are TGTGCCAGCAGGCCGGGAGGGTCGACCTACGAGCAGTACTTC. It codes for CASRPGGSTYEQYF.

The CDR3 bases are TGTGCCACCGCGCCCTTGGGACAGCAAGGTACTAATGAAAAACTGTTTTTT. As protein: CATAPLGQQGTNEKLFF. The chain uses TRBV15 and TRBJ1-4; TRBD1 aligns across 7 bases. Looked up from germline, CDR1 is LNHNV and CDR2 is YYDKDF (reference sequence). The CDR3 sequence is 17 residues long. V shed 8 bases, J shed 2 bases, and the junction held 14 bases outside the gene matches.

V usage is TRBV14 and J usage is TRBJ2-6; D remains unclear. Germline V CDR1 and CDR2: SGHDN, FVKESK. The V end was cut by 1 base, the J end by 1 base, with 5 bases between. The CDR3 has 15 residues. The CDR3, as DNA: TGTGCCAGCAGCCAAGCGTCGTCTGGGGCCAACGTCCTGACTTTC. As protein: CASSQASSGANVLTF.

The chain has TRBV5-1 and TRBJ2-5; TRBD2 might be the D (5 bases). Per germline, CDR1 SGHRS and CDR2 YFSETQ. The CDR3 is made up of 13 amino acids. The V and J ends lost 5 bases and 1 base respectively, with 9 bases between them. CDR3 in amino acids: CASSRTSQETQYF. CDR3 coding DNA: TGCGCCAGCAGTAGGACTTCCCAAGAGACCCAGTACTTC.